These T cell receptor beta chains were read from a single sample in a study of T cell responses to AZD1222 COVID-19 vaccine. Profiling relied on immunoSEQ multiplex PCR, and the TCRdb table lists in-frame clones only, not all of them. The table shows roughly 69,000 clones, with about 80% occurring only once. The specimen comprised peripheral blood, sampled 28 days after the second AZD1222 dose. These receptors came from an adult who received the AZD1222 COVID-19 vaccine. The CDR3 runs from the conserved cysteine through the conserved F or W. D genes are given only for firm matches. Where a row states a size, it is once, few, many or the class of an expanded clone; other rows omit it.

CDR3nt: TGTGCCAGCAGCTTGGACGTGACTGGGGCAGATACGCAGTATTTT
CDR3aa: CASSLDVTGADTQYF
v_gene: TRBV5-4
d_gene: -
j_gene: TRBJ2-3
abundance: few

CDR3nt: TGTGCCAGCAGCCAACAACCAGGGGCTGGGGCCAACGTCCTGACTTTC
CDR3aa: CASSQQPGAGANVLTF
v_gene: TRBV3-1/TRBV3-2
d_gene: -
j_gene: TRBJ2-6
abundance: -

CDR3nt: TGCGCCAGCAGCCAAGTGGATTTATTTTCGAATTCCGGGGAGCTGTTTTTT
CDR3aa: CASSQVDLFSNSGELFF
v_gene: TRBV4-1
d_gene: -
j_gene: TRBJ2-2
abundance: -

CDR3nt: TGTGCTAGCAGCTCCTCTTGGGGACAGGGTGATTTGGAGACCCAGTACTTC
CDR3aa: CASSSSWGQGDLETQYF
v_gene: TRBV7-7
d_gene: TRBD1
j_gene: TRBJ2-5
abundance: few

CDR3nt: TGTGCCAGCAGTTTGGTGAGCGGGGGGGCTCAAGAGACCCAGTACTTC
CDR3aa: CASSLVSGGAQETQYF
v_gene: TRBV28
d_gene: TRBD2
j_gene: TRBJ2-5
abundance: -

CDR3nt: TGTGCCAGCAGTTTACGGAGGAGCTCCTACGAGCAGTACTTC
CDR3aa: CASSLRRSSYEQYF
v_gene: TRBV27
d_gene: -
j_gene: TRBJ2-7
abundance: -

CDR3nt: TGTGCCAGCAGTTACTCTCGGGGGCTCACAGATACGCAGTATTTT
CDR3aa: CASSYSRGLTDTQYF
v_gene: TRBV6-6
d_gene: -
j_gene: TRBJ2-3
abundance: once

CDR3nt: TGTGCCAGCAGCTTGGGGGGGGCCTACCTCCCCTACGAGCAGTACTTC
CDR3aa: CASSLGGAYLPYEQYF
v_gene: TRBV11-2
d_gene: -
j_gene: TRBJ2-7
abundance: few

CDR3nt: TGTGCCAGCAGTCGAGATCAGCCCCAGCATTTT
CDR3aa: CASSRDQPQHF
v_gene: TRBV28
d_gene: -
j_gene: TRBJ1-5
abundance: -

CDR3nt: TGTGCCAGCAGTCCGACAAAAGCCGACATTCAGTACTTC
CDR3aa: CASSPTKADIQYF
v_gene: TRBV28
d_gene: -
j_gene: TRBJ2-4
abundance: once

CDR3nt: TGTGCCAGCAGCGAGGGTACAGGGCTCTACGAGCAGTACTTC
CDR3aa: CASSEGTGLYEQYF
v_gene: TRBV2
d_gene: -
j_gene: TRBJ2-7
abundance: -

CDR3nt: TGTGCCAGCTCCCTATACAGGGCATACTCGCCCCAGCATTTT
CDR3aa: CASSLYRAYSPQHF
v_gene: TRBV27
d_gene: -
j_gene: TRBJ1-5
abundance: -

CDR3nt: TGTGCCAGCAGTGTCCAGGGAGACACTGAAGCTTTCTTT
CDR3aa: CASSVQGDTEAFF
v_gene: TRBV2
d_gene: -
j_gene: TRBJ1-1
abundance: -

CDR3nt: TGTGCCAGCAGTTTATCGTGGGGAGATGAGCAGTTCTTC
CDR3aa: CASSLSWGDEQFF
v_gene: TRBV27
d_gene: -
j_gene: TRBJ2-1
abundance: -

CDR3nt: TGTGCCTGGAGTACATTGAACACTGAAGCTTTCTTT
CDR3aa: CAWSTLNTEAFF
v_gene: TRBV30
d_gene: -
j_gene: TRBJ1-1
abundance: -

CDR3nt: TGTGCCAGCAGTTGGCGGTACAATCAGCCCCAGCATTTT
CDR3aa: CASSWRYNQPQHF
v_gene: TRBV6-2/TRBV6-3
d_gene: -
j_gene: TRBJ1-5
abundance: -

CDR3nt: TGTGCCAGCTCACCACCCGCGGTCGTGGGATACGAAAAACTGTTTTTT
CDR3aa: CASSPPAVVGYEKLFF
v_gene: TRBV18
d_gene: -
j_gene: TRBJ1-4
abundance: -

CDR3nt: TGTGCCAGCAGTGCCTCGACTAGCGGGGGGTCATCCTACGAGCAGTACTTC
CDR3aa: CASSASTSGGSSYEQYF
v_gene: TRBV2
d_gene: TRBD2
j_gene: TRBJ2-7
abundance: -

CDR3nt: TGCGCCAGCAGCTTACCAAACCTCCTGGCCTACAATGAGCAGTTCTTC
CDR3aa: CASSLPNLLAYNEQFF
v_gene: TRBV5-1
d_gene: -
j_gene: TRBJ2-1
abundance: once

CDR3nt: TGTGCCAGCAGCTTGGGGGGGGTCTCCTACGAGCAGTACTTC
CDR3aa: CASSLGGVSYEQYF
v_gene: TRBV7-8
d_gene: TRBD2
j_gene: TRBJ2-7
abundance: -

CDR3nt: TGTGCCAGCAGTGCGACTTGGACAGCCTTGAACACTGAAGCTTTCTTT
CDR3aa: CASSATWTALNTEAFF
v_gene: TRBV27
d_gene: -
j_gene: TRBJ1-1
abundance: -

CDR3nt: TGTGCCAGCAGTTTATTTAGGGGCCGTCAGCCCCAGCATTTT
CDR3aa: CASSLFRGRQPQHF
v_gene: TRBV27
d_gene: -
j_gene: TRBJ1-5
abundance: -

CDR3nt: TGTGCCAGCACCGGGGCGGGGGGTGAGCAGTTCTTC
CDR3aa: CASTGAGGEQFF
v_gene: TRBV2
d_gene: TRBD2
j_gene: TRBJ2-1
abundance: few

CDR3nt: TGTGCCAGCAGCCATCCGGGACTAGCGGGATCAACCCCTCTCGGGGAGACCCAGTACTTC
CDR3aa: CASSHPGLAGSTPLGETQYF
v_gene: TRBV14
d_gene: TRBD2
j_gene: TRBJ2-5
abundance: -

CDR3nt: TGTGCCAGCTCACCCGAGGTCTCAGGAAACACCATATATTTT
CDR3aa: CASSPEVSGNTIYF
v_gene: TRBV18
d_gene: -
j_gene: TRBJ1-3
abundance: -

CDR3nt: TGTGCCAGCAGCAAAGACCCATCTCCGAACAGGGGGCGTACTGAAAACATTCAGTACTTC
CDR3aa: CASSKDPSPNRGRTENIQYF
v_gene: TRBV21-1
d_gene: -
j_gene: TRBJ2-4
abundance: -

CDR3nt: TGTGCCAGCGGTCAGGGTCCTGACTATGGCTACACCTTC
CDR3aa: CASGQGPDYGYTF
v_gene: TRBV2
d_gene: -
j_gene: TRBJ1-2
abundance: -

CDR3nt: TGTGCCAGCAGCCAAGAGTCAAGCTTGCCCTTCTATGGCTACACCTTC
CDR3aa: CASSQESSLPFYGYTF
v_gene: TRBV3-1/TRBV3-2
d_gene: -
j_gene: TRBJ1-2
abundance: once

CDR3nt: TGTGCCAGCAGCTTACAAAAAGGGGCCTACGAGCAGTACTTC
CDR3aa: CASSLQKGAYEQYF
v_gene: TRBV7-2
d_gene: -
j_gene: TRBJ2-7
abundance: -

CDR3nt: TGTGCCAGCAGCCAAGTTTCTATCCTGCCTGGGGCCAACGTCCTGACTTTC
CDR3aa: CASSQVSILPGANVLTF
v_gene: TRBV3-1/TRBV3-2
d_gene: -
j_gene: TRBJ2-6
abundance: -

CDR3nt: TGTGCCAGCAGCGCCAGGGAGGGGACACAAGAGACCCAGTACTTC
CDR3aa: CASSAREGTQETQYF
v_gene: TRBV9
d_gene: -
j_gene: TRBJ2-5
abundance: -

CDR3nt: TGTGCCAGCAGCTTAGTGGGGCGGAGTGGGTACACTAATGAAAAACTGTTTTTT
CDR3aa: CASSLVGRSGYTNEKLFF
v_gene: TRBV7-9
d_gene: -
j_gene: TRBJ1-4
abundance: -

CDR3nt: TGTGCCAGTAGTACGGGACAGGGGAGGCGGCCCCAGCATTTT
CDR3aa: CASSTGQGRRPQHF
v_gene: TRBV19
d_gene: TRBD1
j_gene: TRBJ1-5
abundance: few

CDR3nt: TGTGCCAGCAGTTACTCGGGTCAAGGGACTGGAAACACCATATATTTT
CDR3aa: CASSYSGQGTGNTIYF
v_gene: TRBV6-5
d_gene: -
j_gene: TRBJ1-3
abundance: -

CDR3nt: TGTGCCAGTAGTGACCGGGACAGGGGACGCACAGATACGCAGTATTTT
CDR3aa: CASSDRDRGRTDTQYF
v_gene: TRBV19
d_gene: TRBD1
j_gene: TRBJ2-3
abundance: -

CDR3nt: TGTGCCAGCTCCGCAACTCGAGGGGCGCTCGGCTACACCTTC
CDR3aa: CASSATRGALGYTF
v_gene: TRBV7-2
d_gene: -
j_gene: TRBJ1-2
abundance: -

CDR3nt: TGTGCCAGCAGTGCTTGGACTCAAACTAATTACAATGAGCAGTTCTTC
CDR3aa: CASSAWTQTNYNEQFF
v_gene: TRBV6-1
d_gene: -
j_gene: TRBJ2-1
abundance: -

CDR3nt: TGTGCCAGTAGTACGCATCAGGGGGAAACTGAAGCTTTCTTT
CDR3aa: CASSTHQGETEAFF
v_gene: TRBV19
d_gene: TRBD1
j_gene: TRBJ1-1
abundance: -

CDR3nt: TGTGCCACCCAGGATGGAGTAGAGGGCTACACCTTC
CDR3aa: CATQDGVEGYTF
v_gene: TRBV7-9
d_gene: -
j_gene: TRBJ1-2
abundance: once

CDR3nt: TGTGCCAGCAGTGAAGGCAGGGTTACTGAAGCTTTCTTT
CDR3aa: CASSEGRVTEAFF
v_gene: TRBV6-1
d_gene: -
j_gene: TRBJ1-1
abundance: -

CDR3nt: TGTGCCAGCAGTGAGCTAGCGGGGGATTCAGATACGCAGTATTTT
CDR3aa: CASSELAGDSDTQYF
v_gene: TRBV6-1
d_gene: TRBD2
j_gene: TRBJ2-3
abundance: -

CDR3nt: TGTGCCAGCAGCTTAGCGGCGCCTCAGGAGTCCTATGGCTACACCTTC
CDR3aa: CASSLAAPQESYGYTF
v_gene: TRBV5-5
d_gene: -
j_gene: TRBJ1-2
abundance: -

CDR3nt: TGTGCCAGCAGCTTTGGGACAGATGGTTCACCCCTCCACTTT
CDR3aa: CASSFGTDGSPLHF
v_gene: TRBV5-6
d_gene: TRBD1
j_gene: TRBJ1-6
abundance: -

CDR3nt: TGCGCCAGCAGCCAAACAGGGGGCGTAAGTGAAAAACTGTTTTTT
CDR3aa: CASSQTGGVSEKLFF
v_gene: TRBV4-1
d_gene: TRBD1
j_gene: TRBJ1-4
abundance: -

CDR3nt: TGTGCCAGCAGTTTTAGCGGGGGGCGCTACGAGCAGTACTTC
CDR3aa: CASSFSGGRYEQYF
v_gene: TRBV7-9
d_gene: TRBD2
j_gene: TRBJ2-7
abundance: -

CDR3nt: TGTGCCAGCAGCTTAGGATCGTACCTACAAGAGACCCAGTACTTC
CDR3aa: CASSLGSYLQETQYF
v_gene: TRBV5-4
d_gene: -
j_gene: TRBJ2-5
abundance: -

CDR3nt: TGTGCCAGCAGCCCGCGGAGGGTGGTGGAAAAACTGTTTTTT
CDR3aa: CASSPRRVVEKLFF
v_gene: TRBV11-2
d_gene: -
j_gene: TRBJ1-4
abundance: -

CDR3nt: TGTGCCAGCAGCTTAGCTACAGGGAGCTCCTACGAGCAGTACTTC
CDR3aa: CASSLATGSSYEQYF
v_gene: TRBV11-2
d_gene: -
j_gene: TRBJ2-7
abundance: -

CDR3nt: TGCGCCAGCAGCCTACGTAGCCCGGGTTGGGATTCACCCCTCCACTTT
CDR3aa: CASSLRSPGWDSPLHF
v_gene: TRBV4-1
d_gene: -
j_gene: TRBJ1-6
abundance: -

CDR3nt: TGTGCCAGCACCCCAGGGACTAGCGGGCTCTCCTACGAGCAGTACTTC
CDR3aa: CASTPGTSGLSYEQYF
v_gene: TRBV27
d_gene: TRBD2
j_gene: TRBJ2-7
abundance: -

CDR3nt: TGTGCCACCGCGGACAGGGCCTTAGGATACGAGCAGTACTTC
CDR3aa: CATADRALGYEQYF
v_gene: TRBV25-1
d_gene: TRBD1
j_gene: TRBJ2-7
abundance: -

CDR3nt: TGTGCCAGCAGCCAAATGGGACAGCAGAACACTGAAGCTTTCTTT
CDR3aa: CASSQMGQQNTEAFF
v_gene: TRBV14
d_gene: TRBD1
j_gene: TRBJ1-1
abundance: -

CDR3nt: TGTGCCAGCAGCCAAGATAGAAAGACTAATCAGCCCCAGCATTTT
CDR3aa: CASSQDRKTNQPQHF
v_gene: TRBV3-1/TRBV3-2
d_gene: -
j_gene: TRBJ1-5
abundance: -

CDR3nt: TGTGCCAGCAGGGAGGGACAGAACTATGGCTACACCTTC
CDR3aa: CASREGQNYGYTF
v_gene: TRBV28
d_gene: TRBD1
j_gene: TRBJ1-2
abundance: -

CDR3nt: TGTGCCAGCAGTGAACGGCCAGTTGGAACCTTCGAGCAGTACTTC
CDR3aa: CASSERPVGTFEQYF
v_gene: TRBV2
d_gene: -
j_gene: TRBJ2-7
abundance: once